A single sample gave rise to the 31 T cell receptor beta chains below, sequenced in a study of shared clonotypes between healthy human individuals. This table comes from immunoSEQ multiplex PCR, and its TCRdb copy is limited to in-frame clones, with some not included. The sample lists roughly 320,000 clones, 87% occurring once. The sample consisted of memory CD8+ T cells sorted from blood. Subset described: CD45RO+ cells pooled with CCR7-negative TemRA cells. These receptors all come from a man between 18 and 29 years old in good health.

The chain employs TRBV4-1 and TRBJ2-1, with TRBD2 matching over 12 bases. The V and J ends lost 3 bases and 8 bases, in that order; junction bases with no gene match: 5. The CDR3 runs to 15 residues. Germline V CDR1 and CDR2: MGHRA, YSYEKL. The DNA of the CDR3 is TGCGCCAGCAGCCAGACTAGCGGGAGTACAGATGAGCAGTTCTTC. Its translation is CASSQTSGSTDEQFF.

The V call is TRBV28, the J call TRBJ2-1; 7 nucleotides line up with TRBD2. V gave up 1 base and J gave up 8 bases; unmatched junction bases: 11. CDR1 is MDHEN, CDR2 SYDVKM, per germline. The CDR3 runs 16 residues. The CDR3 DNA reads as TGTGCCAGCAGTTTATTCGGCAGGGAGGGAATAGATGAGCAGTTCTTC. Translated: CASSLFGREGIDEQFF.

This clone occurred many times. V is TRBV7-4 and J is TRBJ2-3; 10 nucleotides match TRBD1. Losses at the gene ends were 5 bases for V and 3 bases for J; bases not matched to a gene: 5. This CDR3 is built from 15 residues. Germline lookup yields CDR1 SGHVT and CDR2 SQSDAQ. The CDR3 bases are TGTGCCAGCAGCCCGCGGGACAGGGGAACAGATACGCAGTATTTT. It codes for CASSPRDRGTDTQYF.

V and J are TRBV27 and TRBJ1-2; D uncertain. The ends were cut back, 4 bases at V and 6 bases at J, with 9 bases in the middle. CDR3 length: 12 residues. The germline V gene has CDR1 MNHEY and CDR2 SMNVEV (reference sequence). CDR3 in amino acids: CASSSKVDGYTF. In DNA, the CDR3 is TGTGCCAGCAGTTCCAAAGTTGATGGCTACACCTTC.

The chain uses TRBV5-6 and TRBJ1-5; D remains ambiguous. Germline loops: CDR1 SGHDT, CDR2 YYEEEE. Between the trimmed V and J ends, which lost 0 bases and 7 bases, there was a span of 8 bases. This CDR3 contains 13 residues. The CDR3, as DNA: TGTGCCAGCAGCTTGGGACTGTTACAGCCCCAGCATTTT. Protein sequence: CASSLGLLQPQHF.

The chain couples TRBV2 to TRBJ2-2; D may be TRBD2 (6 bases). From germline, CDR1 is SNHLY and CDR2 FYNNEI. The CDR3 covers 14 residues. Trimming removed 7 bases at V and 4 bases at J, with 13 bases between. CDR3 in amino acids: CASMEGRVTGELFF. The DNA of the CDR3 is TGTGCCAGCATGGAGGGGAGAGTCACCGGGGAGCTGTTTTTT.

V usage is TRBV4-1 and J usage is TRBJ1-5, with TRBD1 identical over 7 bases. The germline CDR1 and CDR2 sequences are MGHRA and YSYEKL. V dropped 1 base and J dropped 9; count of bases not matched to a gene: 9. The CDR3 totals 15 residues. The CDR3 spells CASSQVPGGASPQHF. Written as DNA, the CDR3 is TGCGCCAGCAGCCAAGTTCCAGGGGGAGCGTCGCCCCAGCATTTT.

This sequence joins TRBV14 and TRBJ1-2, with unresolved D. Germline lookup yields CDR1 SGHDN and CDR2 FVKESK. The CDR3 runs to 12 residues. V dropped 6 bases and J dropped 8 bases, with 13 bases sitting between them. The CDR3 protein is CASRAGSSGYTF. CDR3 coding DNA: TGTGCCAGCAGAGCGGGAAGTAGCGGCTACACCTTC.

DNA of the CDR3: TGCAGCGTTGAATCGTGGGGCTCCAACTATGGCTACACCTTC. Protein product: CSVESWGSNYGYTF. The chain uses TRBV29-1 and TRBJ1-2; the D gene is possibly TRBD1 (5 bases). CDR3 length: 14 amino acids. The V end was cut by 2 bases, the J end by 2 bases, with 12 bases between. Germline V gene lookup returns CDR1 SQVTM and CDR2 ANQGSEA.

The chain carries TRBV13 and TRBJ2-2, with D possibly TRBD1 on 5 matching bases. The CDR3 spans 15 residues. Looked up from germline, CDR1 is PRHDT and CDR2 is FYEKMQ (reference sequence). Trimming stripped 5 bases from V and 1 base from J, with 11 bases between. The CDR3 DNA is TGTGCCAGCAGCCCGCGGACATTGAACACCGGGGAGCTGTTTTTT. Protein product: CASSPRTLNTGELFF.

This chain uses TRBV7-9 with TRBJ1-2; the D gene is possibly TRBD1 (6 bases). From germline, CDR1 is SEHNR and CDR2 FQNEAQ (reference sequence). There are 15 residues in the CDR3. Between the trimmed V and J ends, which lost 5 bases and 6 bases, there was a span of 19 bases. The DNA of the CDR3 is TGTGCCAGCAGCGACTCCCTTCGACAGGAGGATGGCTACACCTTC. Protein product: CASSDSLRQEDGYTF.

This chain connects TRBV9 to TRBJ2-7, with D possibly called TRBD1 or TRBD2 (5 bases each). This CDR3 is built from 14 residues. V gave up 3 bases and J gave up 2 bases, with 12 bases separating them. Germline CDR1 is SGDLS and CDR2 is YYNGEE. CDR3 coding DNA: TGTGCCAGCAGCGCCGGGACGGTCCCCTACGAGCAGTACTTC. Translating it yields CASSAGTVPYEQYF.

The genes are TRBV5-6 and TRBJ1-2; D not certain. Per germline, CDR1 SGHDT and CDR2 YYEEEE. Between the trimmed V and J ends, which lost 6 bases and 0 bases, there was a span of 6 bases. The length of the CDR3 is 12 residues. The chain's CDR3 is CASMGANYGYTF. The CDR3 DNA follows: TGTGCCAGCATGGGAGCTAACTATGGCTACACCTTC.

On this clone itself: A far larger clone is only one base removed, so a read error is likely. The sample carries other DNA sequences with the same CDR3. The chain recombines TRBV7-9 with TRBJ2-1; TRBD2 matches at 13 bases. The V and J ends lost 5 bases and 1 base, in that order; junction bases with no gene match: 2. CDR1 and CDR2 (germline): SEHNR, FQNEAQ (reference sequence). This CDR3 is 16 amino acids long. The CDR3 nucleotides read TGTGCCAGCAGCACTAGCGGGGGGGTATCCTACAATGAGCAGTTCTTC. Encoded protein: CASSTSGGVSYNEQFF.

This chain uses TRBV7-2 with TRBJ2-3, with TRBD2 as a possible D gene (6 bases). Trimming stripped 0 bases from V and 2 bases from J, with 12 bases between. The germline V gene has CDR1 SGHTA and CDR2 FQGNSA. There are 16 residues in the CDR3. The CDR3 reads CASSLAGERVTDTQYF. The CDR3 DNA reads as TGTGCCAGCAGCTTAGCGGGGGAGCGGGTCACAGATACGCAGTATTTT.

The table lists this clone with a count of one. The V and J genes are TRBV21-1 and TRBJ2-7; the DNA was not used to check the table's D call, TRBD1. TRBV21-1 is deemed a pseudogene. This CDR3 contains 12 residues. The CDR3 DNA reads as TGTGCCAGCAGCAATGCTATTACAGCGCAGTACTTC. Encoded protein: CASSNAITAQYF.

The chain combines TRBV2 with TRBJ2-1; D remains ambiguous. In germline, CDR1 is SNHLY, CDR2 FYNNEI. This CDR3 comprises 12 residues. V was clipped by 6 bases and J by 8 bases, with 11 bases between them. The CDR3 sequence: CASRAGWDEQFF. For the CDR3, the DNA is TGTGCCAGCAGGGCAGGTTGGGATGAGCAGTTCTTC.

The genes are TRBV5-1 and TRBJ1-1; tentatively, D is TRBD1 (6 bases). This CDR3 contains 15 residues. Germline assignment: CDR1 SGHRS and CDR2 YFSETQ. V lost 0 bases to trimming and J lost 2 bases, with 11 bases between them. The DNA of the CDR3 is TGCGCCAGCAGCTTGGAGCGGACAGCCAACACTGAAGCTTTCTTT. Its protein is CASSLERTANTEAFF.

The CDR3 reads CASSLQAGDTETQYF. The CDR3 region has the DNA TGTGCCAGCAGCTTACAAGCGGGGGATACGGAGACCCAGTACTTC. The rearrangement uses TRBV7-9 and TRBJ2-5; TRBD2 matches at 8 bases. The V gene's germline CDR1 is SEHNR and CDR2 FQNEAQ (reference sequence). J was trimmed by 5 bases and V by 2 bases; bases with no gene match: 7. The CDR3 totals 15 residues.

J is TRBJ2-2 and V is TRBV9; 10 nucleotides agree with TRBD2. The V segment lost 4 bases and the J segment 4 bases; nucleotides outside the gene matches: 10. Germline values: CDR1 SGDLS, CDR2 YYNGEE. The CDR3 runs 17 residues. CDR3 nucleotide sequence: TGTGCCAGCAGCCCGTGGCGGACTAGCGGTCGCACCGGGGAGCTGTTTTTT. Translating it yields CASSPWRTSGRTGELFF.

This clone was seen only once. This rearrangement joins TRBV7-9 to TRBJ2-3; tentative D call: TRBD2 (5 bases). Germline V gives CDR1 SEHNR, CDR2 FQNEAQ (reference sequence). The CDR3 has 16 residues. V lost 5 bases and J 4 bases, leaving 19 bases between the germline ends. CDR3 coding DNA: TGTGCCAGCAGCCGCCGATCTAACGTGGAGGCAGATACGCAGTATTTT. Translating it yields CASSRRSNVEADTQYF.

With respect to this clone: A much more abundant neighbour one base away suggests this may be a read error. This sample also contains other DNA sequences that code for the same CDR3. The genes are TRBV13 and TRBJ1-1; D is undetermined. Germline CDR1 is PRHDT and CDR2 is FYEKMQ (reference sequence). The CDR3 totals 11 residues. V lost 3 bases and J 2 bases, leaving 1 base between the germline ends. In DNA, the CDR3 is TGTGCCAGCAGCTTCAACACTGAAGCTTTCTTT. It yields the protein CASSFNTEAFF.

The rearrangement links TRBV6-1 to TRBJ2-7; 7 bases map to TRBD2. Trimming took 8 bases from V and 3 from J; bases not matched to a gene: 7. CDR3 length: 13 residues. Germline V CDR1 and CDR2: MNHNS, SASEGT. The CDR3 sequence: CASEGTGGYEQYF. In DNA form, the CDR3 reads TGTGCCAGCGAAGGGACGGGGGGCTACGAGCAGTACTTC.

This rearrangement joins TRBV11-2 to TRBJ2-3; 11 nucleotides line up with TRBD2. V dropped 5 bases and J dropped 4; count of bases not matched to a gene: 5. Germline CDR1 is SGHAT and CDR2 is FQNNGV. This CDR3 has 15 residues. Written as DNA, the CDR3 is TGTGCCAGCAGCCCGGTAGCGGGAGGGGCAGATACGCAGTATTTT. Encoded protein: CASSPVAGGADTQYF.

Here the CDR3 reads CASTKGVDTGELFF. CDR3 DNA: TGTGCCAGCACCAAAGGGGTAGACACCGGGGAGCTGTTTTTT. The chain is built from TRBV5-4 and TRBJ2-2; weak D call: TRBD1 (5 bases). Per germline, CDR1 SGHNT and CDR2 YYREEE (reference sequence). The CDR3 consists of 14 residues. Trimming removed 6 bases from V and 3 bases from J, with 12 bases in between.

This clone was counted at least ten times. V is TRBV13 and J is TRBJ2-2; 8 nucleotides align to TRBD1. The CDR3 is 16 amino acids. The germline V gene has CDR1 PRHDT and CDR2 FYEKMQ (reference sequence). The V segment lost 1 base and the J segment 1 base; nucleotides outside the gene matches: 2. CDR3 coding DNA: TGTGCCAGCAGCTTAGAGGGACAGGAGAACACCGGGGAGCTGTTTTTT. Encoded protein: CASSLEGQENTGELFF. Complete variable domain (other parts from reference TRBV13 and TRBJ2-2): AAGVIQSPRHLIKEKRETATLKCYPIPRHDTVYWYQQGPGQDPQFLISFYEKMQSDKGSIPDRFSAQQFSDYHSELNMSSLELGDSALYFCASSLEGQENTGELFFGEGSRLTVL.

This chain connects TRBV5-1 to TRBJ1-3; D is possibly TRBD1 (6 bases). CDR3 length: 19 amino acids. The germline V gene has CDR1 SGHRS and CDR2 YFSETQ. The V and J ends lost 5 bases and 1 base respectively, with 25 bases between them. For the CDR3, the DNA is TGCGCCAGCAGGAAGGGATTGGCAGGGGCTGTAGGGTCTGGAAACACCATATATTTT. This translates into CASRKGLAGAVGSGNTIYF.

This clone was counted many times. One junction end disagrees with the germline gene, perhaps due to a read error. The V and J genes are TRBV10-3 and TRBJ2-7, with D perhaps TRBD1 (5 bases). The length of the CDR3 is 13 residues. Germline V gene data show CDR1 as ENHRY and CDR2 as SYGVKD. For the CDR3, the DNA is TGTGCCAGCAGTACCCCCTGGGGCGACGAGCAGTACTTC. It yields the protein CASSTPWGDEQYF.

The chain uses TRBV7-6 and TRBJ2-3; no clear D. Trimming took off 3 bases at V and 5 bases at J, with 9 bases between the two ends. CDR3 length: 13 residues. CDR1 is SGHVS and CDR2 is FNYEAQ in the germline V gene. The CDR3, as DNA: TGTGCCAGCAGCTTTAGTTGGGAAGATACGCAGTATTTT. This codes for CASSFSWEDTQYF.

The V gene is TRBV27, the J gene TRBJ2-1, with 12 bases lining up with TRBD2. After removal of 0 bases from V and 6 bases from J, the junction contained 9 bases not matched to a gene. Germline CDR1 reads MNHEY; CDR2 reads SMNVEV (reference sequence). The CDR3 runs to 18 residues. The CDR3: CASSLSFLAGGPGNEQFF. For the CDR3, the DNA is TGTGCCAGCAGTTTATCGTTCCTAGCGGGAGGGCCTGGCAATGAGCAGTTCTTC.

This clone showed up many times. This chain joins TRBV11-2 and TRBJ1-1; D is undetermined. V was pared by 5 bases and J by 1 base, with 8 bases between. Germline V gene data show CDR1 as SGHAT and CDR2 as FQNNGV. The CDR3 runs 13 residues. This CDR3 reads CASSVTANTEAFF. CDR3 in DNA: TGTGCCAGCAGCGTTACAGCGAACACTGAAGCTTTCTTT.